This T cell receptor (beta chain) is drawn from a study of radiation and T cells in renal cell carcinoma. Method: immunoSEQ multiplex PCR; TCRdb's copy keeps in-frame clones and lacks some. The data contain just over 150,000 clones, roughly 87% of them singletons. As for time point: blood 2 weeks post-SBRT. Regarding treatment: 15 Gy SBRT to primary tumor, nephrectomy 4 weeks later. The CDR3 has 11 residues. The V gene lost 3 bases and the J gene lost 9 bases, with 8 bases spanning the gap. The germline V gene encodes CDR1 SGHRS and CDR2 YFSETQ. V usage is TRBV5-1 and J usage is TRBJ2-3; either TRBD1 or TRBD2 may supply D (5 bases each). The starting material was blood, obtained from a patient whose treatment included radiotherapy and nephrectomy. The TCR originated in a woman between 45 and 65 years old with renal cell carcinoma. The CDR3 sequence: CASSWGPTQYF. CDR3 in DNA: TGCGCCAGCAGCTGGGGACCGACGCAGTATTTT.